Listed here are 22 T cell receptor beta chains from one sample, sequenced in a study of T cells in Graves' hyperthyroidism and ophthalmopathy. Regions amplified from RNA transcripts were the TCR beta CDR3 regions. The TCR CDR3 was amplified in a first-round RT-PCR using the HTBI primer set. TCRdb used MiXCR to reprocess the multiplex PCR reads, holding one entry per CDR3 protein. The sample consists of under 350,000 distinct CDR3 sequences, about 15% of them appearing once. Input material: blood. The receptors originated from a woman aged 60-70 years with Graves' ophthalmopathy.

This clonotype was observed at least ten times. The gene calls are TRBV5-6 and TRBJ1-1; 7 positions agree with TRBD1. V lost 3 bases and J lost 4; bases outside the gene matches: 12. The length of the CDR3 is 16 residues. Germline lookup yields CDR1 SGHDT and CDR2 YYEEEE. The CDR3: CASSWKGAITGTEAFF. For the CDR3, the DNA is TGTGCCAGCAGCTGGAAGGGGGCGATTACGGGCACTGAAGCTTTCTTT.

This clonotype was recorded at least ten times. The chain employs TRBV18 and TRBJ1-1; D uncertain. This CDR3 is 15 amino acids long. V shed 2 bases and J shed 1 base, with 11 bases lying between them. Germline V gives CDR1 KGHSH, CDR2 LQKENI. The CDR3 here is CASSPTIESNTEAFF. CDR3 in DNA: TGTGCCAGCTCACCAACCATCGAATCGAACACTGAAGCTTTCTTT.

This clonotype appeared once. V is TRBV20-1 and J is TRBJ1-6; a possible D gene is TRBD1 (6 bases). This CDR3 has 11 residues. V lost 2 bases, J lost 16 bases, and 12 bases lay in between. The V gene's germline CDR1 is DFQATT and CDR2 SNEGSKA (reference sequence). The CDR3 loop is CSARRGQPLHF. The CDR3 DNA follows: TGCAGTGCTAGAAGGGGACAACCGCTCCACTTT.

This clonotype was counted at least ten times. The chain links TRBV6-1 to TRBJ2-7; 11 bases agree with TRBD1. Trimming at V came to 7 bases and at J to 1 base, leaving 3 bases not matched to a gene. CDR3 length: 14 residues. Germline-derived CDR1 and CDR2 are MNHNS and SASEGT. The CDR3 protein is CASKGTGGSYEQYF. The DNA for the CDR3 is TGTGCCAGCAAAGGGACAGGGGGTTCCTACGAGCAGTACTTC.

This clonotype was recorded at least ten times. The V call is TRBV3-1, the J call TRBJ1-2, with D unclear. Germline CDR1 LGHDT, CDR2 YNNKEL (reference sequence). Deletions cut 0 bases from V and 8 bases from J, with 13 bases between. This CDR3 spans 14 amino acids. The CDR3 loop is CASSQDLTRGGYTF. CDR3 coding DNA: TGTGCCAGCAGCCAAGACCTAACGCGTGGAGGCTACACCTTC.

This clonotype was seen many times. The CDR3 here is CASSEEGGGQETQYF. The CDR3 region has the DNA TGTGCCAGCAGTGAAGAGGGGGGAGGGCAAGAGACCCAGTACTTC. The chain recombines TRBV6-1 with TRBJ2-5; TRBD2 is a possible D gene (7 bases). Trimming removed 1 base at V and 2 bases at J, with 11 bases between. The germline V gene has CDR1 MNHNS and CDR2 SASEGT. This CDR3 region has 15 residues.

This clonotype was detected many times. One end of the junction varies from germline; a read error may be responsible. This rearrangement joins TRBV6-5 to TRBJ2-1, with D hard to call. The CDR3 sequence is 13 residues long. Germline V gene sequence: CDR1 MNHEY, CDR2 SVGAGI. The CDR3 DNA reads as TGTGCCAGCATTTACAGCCAATACAATGAGCAGTTCTTC. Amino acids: CASIYSQYNEQFF.

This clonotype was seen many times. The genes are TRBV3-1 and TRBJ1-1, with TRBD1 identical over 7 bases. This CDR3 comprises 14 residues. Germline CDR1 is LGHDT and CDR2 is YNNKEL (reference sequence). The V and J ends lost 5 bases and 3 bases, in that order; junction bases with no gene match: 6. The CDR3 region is CASSKRGRYTEAFF. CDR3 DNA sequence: TGTGCCAGCAGCAAGAGGGGGCGGTACACTGAAGCTTTCTTT. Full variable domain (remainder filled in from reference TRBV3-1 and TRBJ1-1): DTAVSQTPKYLVTQMGNDKSIKCEQNLGHDTMYWYKQDSKKFLKIMFSYNNKELIINETVPNRFSPKSPDKAHLNLHINSLELGDSAVYFCASSKRGRYTEAFFGQGTRLTVV.

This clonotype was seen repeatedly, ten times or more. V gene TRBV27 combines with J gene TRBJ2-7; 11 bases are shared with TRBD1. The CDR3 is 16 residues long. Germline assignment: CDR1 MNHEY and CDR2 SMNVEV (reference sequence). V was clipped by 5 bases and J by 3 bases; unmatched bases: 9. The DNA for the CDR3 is TGTGCCAGCAGTGGACAGGGGGCCAACAACCGCTACGAGCAGTACTTC. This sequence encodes CASSGQGANNRYEQYF.

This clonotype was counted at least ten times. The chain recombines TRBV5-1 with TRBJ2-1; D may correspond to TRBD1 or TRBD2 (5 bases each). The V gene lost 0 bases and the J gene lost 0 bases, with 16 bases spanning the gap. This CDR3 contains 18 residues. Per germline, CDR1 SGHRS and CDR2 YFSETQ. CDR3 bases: TGCGCCAGCAGCTTGGGACTACAGGTGGGGAGCTCCTACAATGAGCAGTTCTTC. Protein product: CASSLGLQVGSSYNEQFF.

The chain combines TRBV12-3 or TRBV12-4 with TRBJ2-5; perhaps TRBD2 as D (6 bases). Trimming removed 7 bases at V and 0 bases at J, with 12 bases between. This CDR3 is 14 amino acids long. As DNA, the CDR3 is TGTGCCAGCATGGCCGGGAGTTACCAAGAGACCCAGTACTTC. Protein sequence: CASMAGSYQETQYF.

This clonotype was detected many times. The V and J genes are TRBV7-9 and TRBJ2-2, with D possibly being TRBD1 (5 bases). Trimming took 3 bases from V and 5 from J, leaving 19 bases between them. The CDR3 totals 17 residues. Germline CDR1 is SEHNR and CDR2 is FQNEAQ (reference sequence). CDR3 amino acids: CASSFARATVTTGELFF. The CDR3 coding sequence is TGTGCCAGCAGCTTTGCCAGGGCGACCGTTACAACCGGGGAGCTGTTTTTT. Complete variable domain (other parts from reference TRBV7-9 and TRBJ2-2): DTGVSQNPRHKITKRGQNVTFRCDPISEHNRLYWYRQTLGQGPEFLTYFQNEAQLEKSRLLSDRFSAERPKGSFSTLEIQRTEQGDSAMYLCASSFARATVTTGELFFGEGSRLTVL.

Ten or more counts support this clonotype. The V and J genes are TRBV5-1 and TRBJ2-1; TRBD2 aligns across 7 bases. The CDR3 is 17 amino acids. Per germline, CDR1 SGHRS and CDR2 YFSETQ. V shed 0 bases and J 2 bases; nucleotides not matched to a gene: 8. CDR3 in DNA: TGCGCCAGCAGCTTGGAGCGTGGGGGAGGGACCTACAATGAGCAGTTCTTC. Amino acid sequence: CASSLERGGGTYNEQFF.

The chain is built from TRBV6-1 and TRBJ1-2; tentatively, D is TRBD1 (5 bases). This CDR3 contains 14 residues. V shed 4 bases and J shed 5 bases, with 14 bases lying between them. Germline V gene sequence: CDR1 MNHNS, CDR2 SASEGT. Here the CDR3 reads CASSVSGSDYGYTF. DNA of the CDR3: TGTGCCAGCAGTGTGTCAGGGTCGGATTATGGCTACACCTTC.

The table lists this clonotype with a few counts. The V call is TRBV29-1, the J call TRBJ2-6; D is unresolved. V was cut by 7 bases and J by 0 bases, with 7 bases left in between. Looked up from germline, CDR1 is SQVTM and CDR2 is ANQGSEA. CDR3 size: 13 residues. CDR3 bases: TGCAGCGCCTTGAGCTCTGGGGCCAACGTCCTGACTTTC. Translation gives CSALSSGANVLTF. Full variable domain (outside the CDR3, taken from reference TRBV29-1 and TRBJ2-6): SAVISQKPSRDICQRGTSLTIQCQVDSQVTMMFWYRQQPGQSLTLIATANQGSEATYESGFVIDKFPISRPNLTFSTLTVSNMSPEDSSIYLCSALSSGANVLTFGAGSRLTVL.

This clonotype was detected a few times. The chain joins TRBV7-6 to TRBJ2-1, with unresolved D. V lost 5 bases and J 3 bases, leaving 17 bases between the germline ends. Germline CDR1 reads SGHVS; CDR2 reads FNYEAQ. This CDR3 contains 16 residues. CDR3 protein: CASSPLFDPSYNEQFF. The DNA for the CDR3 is TGTGCCAGCAGCCCTTTGTTCGACCCTAGCTACAATGAGCAGTTCTTC.

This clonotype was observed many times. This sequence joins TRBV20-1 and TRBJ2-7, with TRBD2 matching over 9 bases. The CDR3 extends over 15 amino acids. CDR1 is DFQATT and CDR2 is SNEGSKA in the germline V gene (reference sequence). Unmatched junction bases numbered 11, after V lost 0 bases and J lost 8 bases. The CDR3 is CSARDPAGGSPKQYF. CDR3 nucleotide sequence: TGCAGTGCTAGAGATCCAGCGGGGGGTAGCCCTAAGCAGTACTTC.

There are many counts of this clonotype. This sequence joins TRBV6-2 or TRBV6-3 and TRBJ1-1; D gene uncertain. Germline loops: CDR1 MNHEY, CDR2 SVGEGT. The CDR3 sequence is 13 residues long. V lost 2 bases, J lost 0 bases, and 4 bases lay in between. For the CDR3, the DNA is TGTGCCAGCAGTTACCACGTGAACACTGAAGCTTTCTTT. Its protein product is CASSYHVNTEAFF.

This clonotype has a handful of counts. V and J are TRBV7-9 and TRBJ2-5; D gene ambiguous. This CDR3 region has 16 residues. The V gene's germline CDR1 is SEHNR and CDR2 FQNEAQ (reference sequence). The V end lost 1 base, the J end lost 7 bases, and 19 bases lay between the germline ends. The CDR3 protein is CASSLVGRDRVGTQYF. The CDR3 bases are TGTGCCAGCAGCTTAGTAGGAAGGGATCGAGTCGGGACCCAGTACTTC.

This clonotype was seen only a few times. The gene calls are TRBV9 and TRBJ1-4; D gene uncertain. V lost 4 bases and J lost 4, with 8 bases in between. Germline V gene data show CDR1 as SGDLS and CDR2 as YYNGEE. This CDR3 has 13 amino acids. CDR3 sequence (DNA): TGTGCCAGCAGCCGATCATTTAATGAAAAACTGTTTTTT. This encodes CASSRSFNEKLFF.

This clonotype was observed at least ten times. As DNA, the CDR3 is TGTGCCAGCAGTGTAGGGCCCTCCTACGAGCAGTACTTC. It translates to CASSVGPSYEQYF. J is TRBJ2-7 and V is TRBV6-1, with no clear D. The CDR3 runs 13 residues. Germline CDR1 is MNHNS and CDR2 is SASEGT. Trimming took 4 bases from V and 0 from J, leaving 7 bases between them.

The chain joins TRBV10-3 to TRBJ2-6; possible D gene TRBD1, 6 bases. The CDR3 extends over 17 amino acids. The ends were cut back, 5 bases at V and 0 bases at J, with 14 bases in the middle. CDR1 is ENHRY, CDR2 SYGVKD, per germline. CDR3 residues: CAISSTGSHSGANVLTF. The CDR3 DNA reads TGTGCCATCAGTAGCACAGGGAGCCACTCTGGGGCCAACGTCCTGACTTTC.